The rows below give T cell receptor beta chains drawn from one sample of a study of shared T cell receptors in the human thymus. TCRdb's copy holds only in-frame clones and misses some; the assay was immunoSEQ multiplex PCR. The sample holds 640,000 or so clones; over 75% are singletons and the top ten take roughly 0.0089%. These data were also filed under a second study, of human thymus T cells.

Sequencing was done on a sample of thymocytes. These receptors all come from a boy under two years old with a congenital heart defect. Both conserved end residues are part of each CDR3. The D gene is left open where the match is weak. For some rows the clone size is stated as once, few or many, or as a class when expanded; others skip it.

d_call clone_size j_call v_call cdr3_aa cdr3_nt
. . TRBJ1-1 TRBV19 CASSMWGRAMNTEAFF TGTGCCAGTAGTATGTGGGGCAGGGCTATGAACACTGAAGCTTTCTTT
TRBD2 . TRBJ2-1 TRBV5-1 CASSLLEGLGTAEQFF TGCGCCAGCAGCTTGTTGGAGGGACTAGGCACGGCGGAGCAGTTCTTC
. . TRBJ2-4 TRBV5-5 CASSLLASASFGLAKNIQYF TGTGCCAGCAGCTTATTGGCTAGCGCATCCTTTGGGTTGGCCAAAAACATTCAGTACTTC
TRBD1 . TRBJ1-1 TRBV12-5 CASGSSLGQGNTEAFF TGTGCTAGTGGTTCTTCCCTCGGACAGGGTAATACTGAAGCTTTCTTT
. . TRBJ1-1 TRBV5-4 CASSPNTDSTEAFF TGTGCCAGCAGCCCCAATACCGACAGTACTGAAGCTTTCTTT
TRBD1 few TRBJ1-6 TRBV6-5 CASSYGTGSAPLHF TGTGCCAGCAGTTACGGGACAGGGTCGGCACCCCTCCACTTT
. . TRBJ1-6 TRBV27 CASSDDRPNSPLHF TGTGCCAGCAGTGATGACAGGCCTAATTCACCCCTCCACTTT
. . TRBJ2-7 TRBV7-9 CASSPVAASSYEQYF TGTGCCAGCAGCCCCGTAGCCGCCAGCTCCTACGAGCAGTACTTC
TRBD2 . TRBJ2-7 TRBV10-3 CAIRGLAGGYEQYF TGTGCCATCAGGGGGCTAGCGGGAGGATACGAGCAGTACTTC
. . TRBJ1-2 TRBV5-6 CASSFRTALIGYTF TGTGCCAGCAGCTTCAGGACAGCCCTTATTGGCTACACCTTC
. . TRBJ1-4 TRBV6-1 CASSVVQFMSEEKLFF TGTGCCAGCAGTGTGGTACAGTTCATGTCTGAGGAAAAACTGTTTTTT
. few TRBJ1-4 TRBV28 CASSHCRDTEKLFF TGTGCCAGCAGCCATTGCAGGGACACTGAAAAACTGTTTTTT
TRBD2 few TRBJ2-2 TRBV7-2 CASSSSTSGHANTGELFF TGTGCCAGCAGCTCCTCGACTAGCGGTCACGCGAACACCGGGGAGCTGTTTTTT
. . TRBJ2-7 TRBV5-6 CASSRRQEAFDEQYF TGTGCCAGCAGCCGGAGACAGGAGGCTTTCGACGAGCAGTACTTC
. . TRBJ2-3 TRBV4-3 CASSQEADTQYF TGCGCCAGCAGCCAAGAAGCGGATACGCAGTATTTT
. . TRBJ2-1 TRBV29-1 CSVASDGVDEQFF TGCAGCGTTGCTTCGGACGGGGTTGATGAGCAGTTCTTC
TRBD2 . TRBJ2-5 TRBV5-1 CASSLGLAGGETQYF TGCGCCAGCAGCTTGGGACTAGCGGGAGGAGAGACCCAGTACTTC
TRBD1 . TRBJ2-7 TRBV6-5 CASSYCGQGCNEQYF TGTGCCAGCAGTTACTGTGGACAGGGGTGTAACGAGCAGTACTTC
. . TRBJ1-1 TRBV18 CASVPGQLKYEAFF TGTGCCAGCGTACCGGGACAACTAAAGTATGAAGCTTTCTTT
TRBD2 . TRBJ2-1 TRBV14 CASSPPGLAGAPRGNEQFF TGTGCCAGCAGCCCCCCGGGACTAGCGGGAGCCCCGAGGGGGAATGAGCAGTTCTTC
TRBD1 . TRBJ1-1 TRBV29-1 CSVERRGQMNTEAFF TGCAGCGTTGAACGTAGGGGGCAGATGAACACTGAAGCTTTCTTT
. . TRBJ1-1 TRBV7-9 CASSSVRSRNTEAFF TGTGCCAGCAGTTCGGTCCGGTCGAGGAACACTGAAGCTTTCTTT
. . TRBJ1-5 TRBV19 CASKGRGDQPQHF TGTGCCAGTAAGGGGCGGGGGGATCAGCCCCAGCATTTT
TRBD1 . TRBJ1-1 TRBV5-1 CASSLSQGGDAEAFF TGCGCCAGCAGCTTGTCCCAGGGGGGAGACGCTGAAGCTTTCTTT
TRBD2 . TRBJ2-1 TRBV4-3 CASTQRMSSGRGQGEQFF TGCGCCAGCACCCAAAGGATGTCTAGCGGGAGAGGTCAGGGTGAGCAGTTCTTC
. . TRBJ1-1 TRBV30 CAWNRRENTEAFF TGTGCCTGGAACCGCAGGGAGAACACTGAAGCTTTCTTT
. . TRBJ2-2 TRBV2 CASSLSTGELFF TGTGCCAGCAGCCTATCCACCGGGGAGCTGTTTTTT
. . TRBJ2-2 TRBV5-8 CASSLGRHTGELFF TGTGCCAGCAGCTTGGGCAGGCACACCGGGGAGCTGTTTTTT
TRBD2 . TRBJ2-7 TRBV4-3 CASSQDPAGGPSYEQYF TGCGCCAGCAGCCAAGATCCAGCGGGGGGGCCGTCCTACGAGCAGTACTTC
. . TRBJ2-7 TRBV28 CASSSHPTRYEQYF TGTGCCAGCAGTTCCCATCCGACTAGATACGAGCAGTACTTC
. . TRBJ1-1 TRBV6-1 CASTRTGVTEAFF TGTGCCAGCACCCGAACCGGGGTCACTGAAGCTTTCTTT
TRBD1 . TRBJ1-4 TRBV14 CASSQDIGQATNEKLFF TGTGCCAGCAGCCAAGATATCGGACAGGCAACTAATGAAAAACTGTTTTTT
TRBD1 . TRBJ1-1 TRBV28 CASEQGAQAFF TGTGCCAGCGAACAGGGGGCGCAAGCTTTCTTT
. . TRBJ1-1 TRBV4-3 CASSPTRTGPEAFF TGCGCCAGCAGCCCCACCCGGACTGGCCCTGAAGCTTTCTTT
TRBD1 . TRBJ1-6 TRBV6-4 CASGDRGLGSPLHF TGTGCCAGCGGCGACAGGGGGCTTGGTTCACCCCTCCACTTT
. . TRBJ2-1 TRBV14 CASSLSRENNEQFF TGTGCCAGCAGTCTCTCTAGGGAGAACAATGAGCAGTTCTTC
TRBD2 . TRBJ2-1 TRBV18 CASSSTSGATYNEQFF TGTGCCAGCTCATCGACTAGCGGGGCTACCTACAATGAGCAGTTCTTC
TRBD2 . TRBJ2-3 TRBV9 CASSVAPSGRVSDTQYF TGTGCCAGCAGCGTAGCACCGAGCGGGAGGGTTTCAGATACGCAGTATTTT
. . TRBJ2-1 TRBV9 CASSPTEGAINEQFF TGTGCCAGCAGCCCGACGGAGGGGGCTATCAATGAGCAGTTCTTC
TRBD2 . TRBJ2-7 TRBV10-2 CASSESSGLSMDYEQYF TGCGCCAGCAGTGAGTCTTCGGGACTATCGATGGACTACGAGCAGTACTTC
. . TRBJ2-7 TRBV11-2 CASSLMSGVSIYEQYF TGTGCCAGCAGCTTAATGTCGGGAGTATCGATCTACGAGCAGTACTTC
TRBD1 . TRBJ2-7 TRBV2 CASNRDSDHYEQYF TGTGCCAGCAACCGGGACAGCGATCACTACGAGCAGTACTTC
TRBD1 . TRBJ2-7 TRBV5-1 CASSVAGQGSYEQYF TGCGCCAGCAGCGTAGCAGGACAGGGATCCTACGAGCAGTACTTC
. . TRBJ1-6 TRBV4-3 CASSQDHLKDNNSPLHF TGCGCCAGCAGCCAAGATCACCTGAAAGACAATAATTCACCCCTCCACTTT
. . TRBJ2-2 TRBV19 CASSSGWGVNTGELFF TGTGCCAGTAGTAGTGGTTGGGGGGTGAACACCGGGGAGCTGTTTTTT
. . TRBJ2-7 TRBV30 CAWSVVGGTYEQYF TGTGCCTGGAGTGTAGTGGGAGGTACCTACGAGCAGTACTTC
TRBD2 once TRBJ2-3 TRBV6-1 CASSILAGSTDTQYF TGTGCCAGCAGTATACTAGCGGGGAGCACAGATACGCAGTATTTT
TRBD1 once TRBJ2-4 TRBV7-6 CASSCLGQGTNEAKNIQYF TGTGCCAGCAGCTGCTTGGGACAGGGGACCAATGAGGCCAAAAACATTCAGTACTTC